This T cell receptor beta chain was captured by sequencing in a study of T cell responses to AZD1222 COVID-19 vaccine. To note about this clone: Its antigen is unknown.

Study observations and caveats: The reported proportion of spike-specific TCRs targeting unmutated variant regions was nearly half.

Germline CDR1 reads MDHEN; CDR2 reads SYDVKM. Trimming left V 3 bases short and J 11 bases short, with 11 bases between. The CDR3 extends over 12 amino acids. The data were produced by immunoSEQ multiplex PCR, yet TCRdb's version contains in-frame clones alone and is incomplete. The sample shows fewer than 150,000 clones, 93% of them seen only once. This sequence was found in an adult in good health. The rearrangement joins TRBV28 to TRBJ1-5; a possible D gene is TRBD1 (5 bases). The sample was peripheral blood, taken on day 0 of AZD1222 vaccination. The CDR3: CASSFNQGSQHF. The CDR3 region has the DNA TGTGCCAGCAGTTTTAATCAGGGATCCCAGCATTTT.